This record covers a single T cell receptor (beta chain). Its target is not known. Researchers amplified the TCR beta CDR3 regions from RNA transcripts. TCR CDR3 underwent first-round RT-PCR with the HTBI primer set. TCRdb analysed the multiplex PCR reads with MiXCR anew, one entry per CDR3 protein. The sample shows about 570,000 distinct CDR3 sequences, 35% to 55% of them seen only once. The data were taken from a study of T cells in Graves' hyperthyroidism and ophthalmopathy. Findings and caveats of the study: Before onset, ophthalmopathy was predicted by the model a median around 6 months earlier. By a 13 V-J model, ophthalmopathy was set apart from stable hyperthyroidism.

Uncontrolled infection, other autoimmune disease, pregnancy or lactation barred patients from enrollment. Sequences were obtained from peripheral blood or thyroid tissue (not recorded which). This TCR was recovered from an adult woman with Graves' disease, either hyperthyroidism or ophthalmopathy (not recorded which).

CDR3 loop: CASSLAPGLAGYNEQFF. For the CDR3, the DNA is TGTGCCAGCAGCTTAGCGCCGGGACTAGCGGGTTACAATGAGCAGTTCTTC. The rearrangement links TRBV7-9 to TRBJ2-1; TRBD2 agrees at 12 bases. Germline V lookup: CDR1 SEHNR, CDR2 FQNEAQ (reference sequence). CDR3 length equals 17 residues. The V and J ends lost 0 bases and 4 bases, in that order; junction bases with no gene match: 4.